A selection of T cell receptor beta chains follows, all from one sample in a study of identical twins. MiXCR, applied by TCRdb to the 5' RACE reads, yields one record per CDR3 protein. Of about 890,000 distinct CDR3 sequences in the sample, roughly 12% are singletons; the top ten hold around 1.6%. These sequences were also reported in another study, on yellow fever vaccine responses in identical twins.

The sequencing input was PBMCs. These receptor sequences come from a woman between 18 and 29 years old in good health. Each CDR3 is given with its conserved first and last residue. A D gene is named only where the DNA matches it firmly. Some rows mark clone size as missing; the rest say once, few, many or name a class of expanded clone.

clone_size: few
v_call: TRBV7-9
d_call: TRBD2
j_call: TRBJ2-1
cdr3_nt: TGTGCCATCCAGGGACTAGCGGGAGGGAGCTCCTACAATGAGCAGTTCTTC
cdr3_aa: CAIQGLAGGSSYNEQFF

clone_size: -
v_call: TRBV5-1
d_call: TRBD2
j_call: TRBJ2-7
cdr3_nt: TGCGCCAGCAGCTTGATCGGGGGAGGGCCGAACGAGCAGTACTTC
cdr3_aa: CASSLIGGGPNEQYF

clone_size: many
v_call: TRBV7-9
d_call: -
j_call: TRBJ2-1
cdr3_nt: TGTGCCAGCAGCTTTCAAGGCGATGAGCAGTTCTTC
cdr3_aa: CASSFQGDEQFF

clone_size: few
v_call: TRBV5-1
d_call: -
j_call: TRBJ2-2
cdr3_nt: TGCGCCAGCAGCTTGGCAGACAGACCCACCGGGGAGCTGTTTTTT
cdr3_aa: CASSLADRPTGELFF

clone_size: -
v_call: TRBV20-1
d_call: TRBD1
j_call: TRBJ2-1
cdr3_nt: TGCAGTGCTAGAGACGCAGGGGGTCTCGGATACAATGAGCAGTTCTTC
cdr3_aa: CSARDAGGLGYNEQFF

clone_size: many
v_call: TRBV4-1
d_call: TRBD2
j_call: TRBJ2-1
cdr3_nt: TGCGCCAGCAGCCAAGAAGCCCAGCGGGGGGCATACAATGAGCAGTTCTTC
cdr3_aa: CASSQEAQRGAYNEQFF

clone_size: few
v_call: TRBV5-1
d_call: TRBD1
j_call: TRBJ2-7
cdr3_nt: TGCGCCAGCAGCGTATGGACAGGGGGTGAGCAGTACTTC
cdr3_aa: CASSVWTGGEQYF

clone_size: -
v_call: TRBV24-1
d_call: -
j_call: TRBJ2-1
cdr3_nt: TGTGCCACCAGTGATCCGAGGGGCAACGGCAATGAGCAGTTCTTC
cdr3_aa: CATSDPRGNGNEQFF

clone_size: -
v_call: TRBV5-1
d_call: -
j_call: TRBJ1-6
cdr3_nt: TGCGCCAGCAGCTACATGGACAGAGATAATTCACCCCTCCACTTT
cdr3_aa: CASSYMDRDNSPLHF

clone_size: few
v_call: TRBV4-1
d_call: TRBD2
j_call: TRBJ2-7
cdr3_nt: TGCGCCAGCAGCCAAGCTTTTCCTTTAGCGGGAGAGAGAGACTACGAGCAGTACTTC
cdr3_aa: CASSQAFPLAGERDYEQYF

clone_size: -
v_call: TRBV11-2
d_call: -
j_call: TRBJ1-1
cdr3_nt: TGTGCCAGCAGCCGGCCGAAAGCGGGATATGCGGTTTCCCCCGAAGCTTTCTTT
cdr3_aa: CASSRPKAGYAVSPEAFF

clone_size: few
v_call: TRBV11-2
d_call: -
j_call: TRBJ2-1
cdr3_nt: TGTGCCAGCAGCACCGGGGTCACGAGCTCCTACAATGAGCAGTTCTTC
cdr3_aa: CASSTGVTSSYNEQFF

clone_size: few
v_call: TRBV10-1
d_call: -
j_call: TRBJ1-1
cdr3_nt: TGCGCCAGCAGTAGTGAGTTGAACACTGAAGCTTTCTTT
cdr3_aa: CASSSELNTEAFF

clone_size: many
v_call: TRBV6-5
d_call: -
j_call: TRBJ2-1
cdr3_nt: TGTGCCAGCAGGGAATACTATGGTGAGCAGTTCTTC
cdr3_aa: CASREYYGEQFF

clone_size: -
v_call: TRBV6-1
d_call: -
j_call: TRBJ2-1
cdr3_nt: TGTGCCAGCAGGGACCGGGACAACGCCTACAATGAGCAGTTCTTC
cdr3_aa: CASRDRDNAYNEQFF

clone_size: few
v_call: TRBV29-1
d_call: TRBD1
j_call: TRBJ2-1
cdr3_nt: TGCAGCGTCACCGGACAGGGGGCATCCTACAATGAGCAGTTCTTC
cdr3_aa: CSVTGQGASYNEQFF

clone_size: -
v_call: TRBV6-1
d_call: TRBD1
j_call: TRBJ1-5
cdr3_nt: TGTGCCAGCGGACAGGGCCATAATCAGCCCCAGCATTTT
cdr3_aa: CASGQGHNQPQHF

clone_size: few
v_call: TRBV3-1
d_call: TRBD2
j_call: TRBJ2-3
cdr3_nt: TGTGCCAGCAGCCATCTCGAGCGGGGAGATACGCAGTATTTT
cdr3_aa: CASSHLERGDTQYF

clone_size: -
v_call: TRBV6-2/TRBV6-3
d_call: TRBD1
j_call: TRBJ2-5
cdr3_nt: TGTGCCAGCAGCCGGACTCGACAGGGGCAAGAGACCCAGTACTTC
cdr3_aa: CASSRTRQGQETQYF

clone_size: few
v_call: TRBV5-5
d_call: -
j_call: TRBJ2-3
cdr3_nt: TGTGCCAGCAGCCCAGTAGGGGCCCCTAGCACAGATACGCAGTATTTT
cdr3_aa: CASSPVGAPSTDTQYF

clone_size: many
v_call: TRBV12-3/TRBV12-4
d_call: -
j_call: TRBJ2-1
cdr3_nt: TGTGCCAGCAGTTTAGAAGTACCGGATGAGCAGTTCTTC
cdr3_aa: CASSLEVPDEQFF

clone_size: -
v_call: TRBV5-8
d_call: TRBD1
j_call: TRBJ2-1
cdr3_nt: TGTGCCAGCAGCTTCCTGCCACGGGACAGCTACAATGAGCAGTTCTTC
cdr3_aa: CASSFLPRDSYNEQFF

clone_size: once
v_call: TRBV20-1
d_call: TRBD2
j_call: TRBJ2-1
cdr3_nt: TGCAGTGCTAGAGATCGGAAGCGGGGGTCCTACAATGAGCAGTTCTTC
cdr3_aa: CSARDRKRGSYNEQFF

clone_size: few
v_call: TRBV2
d_call: TRBD1
j_call: TRBJ2-3
cdr3_nt: TGTGCCACCAGGACAGGGGCTAGCACAGATACGCAGTATTTT
cdr3_aa: CATRTGASTDTQYF

clone_size: -
v_call: TRBV15
d_call: -
j_call: TRBJ2-3
cdr3_nt: TGTGCCACCAGTCAACCTTTGATGCCCACCAGCGATACGCAGTATTTT
cdr3_aa: CATSQPLMPTSDTQYF

clone_size: few
v_call: TRBV7-9
d_call: -
j_call: TRBJ1-6
cdr3_nt: TGTGCCAGCAGCTTTAATTCCAGGCGGACATATTCACCCCTCCACTTT
cdr3_aa: CASSFNSRRTYSPLHF

clone_size: few
v_call: TRBV7-2
d_call: TRBD1
j_call: TRBJ2-1
cdr3_nt: TGTGCCAGCAGCACCCGGACAGGGAATGAGCAGTTCTTC
cdr3_aa: CASSTRTGNEQFF

clone_size: few
v_call: TRBV11-2
d_call: TRBD1
j_call: TRBJ1-6
cdr3_nt: TGTGCCAGCAGCCCCACCGGGACAGTCGTTGCACCCCTCCACTTT
cdr3_aa: CASSPTGTVVAPLHF

clone_size: few
v_call: TRBV3-1
d_call: -
j_call: TRBJ1-4
cdr3_nt: TGTGCCAGCAGCGCTCCCGGGAAAGAGGATGAAAAACTGTTTTTT
cdr3_aa: CASSAPGKEDEKLFF

clone_size: -
v_call: TRBV5-1
d_call: -
j_call: TRBJ2-2
cdr3_nt: TGCGCCAGCAGCCCGCGGGGCCTAGGCAACACCGGGGAGCTGTTTTTT
cdr3_aa: CASSPRGLGNTGELFF

clone_size: few
v_call: TRBV20-1
d_call: TRBD2
j_call: TRBJ2-1
cdr3_nt: TGCAGTGCTAGAGAGACGGCGGGAGGGAGAAACGAGCAGTTCTTC
cdr3_aa: CSARETAGGRNEQFF

clone_size: few
v_call: TRBV20-1
d_call: TRBD2
j_call: TRBJ2-5
cdr3_nt: TGCAGTGCTAGCGGGGGGTTCAAAGAGACCCAGTACTTC
cdr3_aa: CSASGGFKETQYF

clone_size: -
v_call: TRBV11-2
d_call: -
j_call: TRBJ1-2
cdr3_nt: TGTGCCAGCAGCAAACAGGAGATTAACTATGGCTACACCTTC
cdr3_aa: CASSKQEINYGYTF

clone_size: few
v_call: TRBV5-1
d_call: -
j_call: TRBJ2-5
cdr3_nt: TGCGCCAGCAGCTTGACCACAGAGACCCAGTACTTC
cdr3_aa: CASSLTTETQYF

clone_size: -
v_call: TRBV20-1
d_call: -
j_call: TRBJ2-2
cdr3_nt: TGCAGTGCTAGAGATCGTGGGGGGAACACCGGGGAGCTGTTTTTT
cdr3_aa: CSARDRGGNTGELFF

clone_size: -
v_call: TRBV7-8
d_call: -
j_call: TRBJ2-5
cdr3_nt: TGTGCCAGCAGACTAGGGGGGTCCCAGTACTTC
cdr3_aa: CASRLGGSQYF

clone_size: -
v_call: TRBV6-1
d_call: -
j_call: TRBJ2-1
cdr3_nt: TGTGCCAGCAGTGAGATGGCGGGATTATACAATGAGCAGTTCTTC
cdr3_aa: CASSEMAGLYNEQFF

clone_size: few
v_call: TRBV12-3/TRBV12-4
d_call: -
j_call: TRBJ2-3
cdr3_nt: TGTGCCAGCACCTCGGGCCGGAGGGAGAAAGCCTCAGATACGCAGTATTTT
cdr3_aa: CASTSGRREKASDTQYF

clone_size: many
v_call: TRBV12-3/TRBV12-4
d_call: TRBD2
j_call: TRBJ2-7
cdr3_nt: TGTGCCAGCAGTTTAGTGCGGGGACTAGACGAGCAGTACTTC
cdr3_aa: CASSLVRGLDEQYF

clone_size: few
v_call: TRBV25-1
d_call: -
j_call: TRBJ2-1
cdr3_nt: TGTGCCAGCAGTCAGGGGCGAAGAGAGGCGGTTGAGCAGTTCTTC
cdr3_aa: CASSQGRREAVEQFF

clone_size: -
v_call: TRBV12-3/TRBV12-4
d_call: -
j_call: TRBJ2-5
cdr3_nt: TGTGCCAGCAGTTTATTTGATATCCCACCCCAAGAGACCCAGTACTTC
cdr3_aa: CASSLFDIPPQETQYF

clone_size: many
v_call: TRBV5-1
d_call: TRBD1
j_call: TRBJ2-1
cdr3_nt: TGCGCCAGCAGCTTGTTGGGCCGGGGACAGATCAATGAGCAGTTCTTC
cdr3_aa: CASSLLGRGQINEQFF

clone_size: -
v_call: TRBV2
d_call: -
j_call: TRBJ1-1
cdr3_nt: TGTGCCAGCGGTAGTTGGGGCCGGAATGGCCCTGAAGCTTTCTTT
cdr3_aa: CASGSWGRNGPEAFF

clone_size: few
v_call: TRBV20-1
d_call: -
j_call: TRBJ1-4
cdr3_nt: TGCAGTGCTCGCCGGGCAGGGAGAGCAACTAATGAAAAACTGTTTTTT
cdr3_aa: CSARRAGRATNEKLFF

clone_size: -
v_call: TRBV5-1
d_call: -
j_call: TRBJ1-2
cdr3_nt: TGCGCCAGCAGCGAAAACCTAGGACCCCGGGGCTACACCTTC
cdr3_aa: CASSENLGPRGYTF